Below are 9 T cell receptor beta chains sequenced from a single sample in a study of blood T cell repertoires in COVID-19. Clones were read by immunoSEQ multiplex PCR, and TCRdb kept only the in-frame ones, dropping some. This table holds roughly 140,000 clones, 88% found once. The sample comprised peripheral blood. The receptors were gathered from a man aged 45-65 years with active or convalescent COVID-19.

On this clone: Other DNA variants within this sample encode the same CDR3. V is TRBV19 and J is TRBJ1-5; D remains ambiguous. The CDR3 contains 14 residues. In germline, CDR1 is LNHDA, CDR2 SQIVND (reference sequence). The V end lost 2 bases, the J end lost 2 bases, and 7 bases lay between the germline ends. In DNA form, the CDR3 reads TGTGCCAGTAGTATATCCGGAGGCAATCAGCCCCAGCATTTT. Amino acids: CASSISGGNQPQHF.

V usage is TRBV5-1 and J usage is TRBJ2-7; the match to TRBD1 covers 9 bases. With V trimmed by 0 bases and J by 2 bases, 0 bases remained unmatched. Germline CDR1 and CDR2: SGHRS and YFSETQ. This CDR3 region has 14 residues. In DNA form, the CDR3 reads TGCGCCAGCAGCTTGGACAGGGGGCCCTACGAGCAGTACTTC. It is translated as CASSLDRGPYEQYF.

This rearrangement joins TRBV7-6 to TRBJ2-5; D call uncertain. Germline V gene data show CDR1 as SGHVS and CDR2 as FNYEAQ. V dropped 5 bases and J dropped 2 bases, with 15 bases sitting between them. The CDR3 extends over 15 amino acids. The CDR3 spells CASSPANSQQETQYF. CDR3 coding DNA: TGTGCCAGCAGCCCGGCGAATAGCCAGCAAGAGACCCAGTACTTC. The whole variable domain, remainder taken from reference TRBV7-6 and TRBJ2-5, is GAGVSQSPRYKVTKRGQDVALRCDPISGHVSLYWYRQALGQGPEFLTYFNYEAQQDKSGLPNDRFSAERPEGSISTLTIQRTEQRDSAMYRCASSPANSQQETQYFGPGTRLLVL.

This rearrangement joins TRBV2 to TRBJ2-2; TRBD1 matches 9 bases. The CDR3 has 14 amino acids. Germline CDR1 is SNHLY and CDR2 is FYNNEI. With 7 bases clipped from V and 9 bases from J, the junction kept 9 bases outside the gene matches. DNA of the CDR3: TGTGCCAGCACCCTGACAGGGGGTTTAAGGGAGCTGTTTTTT. This translates into CASTLTGGLRELFF.

This chain connects TRBV25-1 to TRBJ2-3, with TRBD2 matching over 11 bases. Losses at the gene ends were 6 bases for V and 0 bases for J; bases not matched to a gene: 2. Germline values: CDR1 MGHDK, CDR2 SYGVNS. CDR3 size: 15 residues. The CDR3 DNA follows: TGTGCCAGCAGCCGGACTAGCGGGAGCACAGATACGCAGTATTTT. Translated, it gives CASSRTSGSTDTQYF.

The chain joins TRBV29-1 to TRBJ1-4; a possible D gene is TRBD1 (5 bases). CDR3 length equals 12 residues. V was pared by 4 bases and J by 8 bases, with 11 bases between. Germline V gives CDR1 SQVTM, CDR2 ANQGSEA. The CDR3 sequence: CSVGYGGEKLFF. The CDR3 bases are TGCAGCGTTGGATACGGGGGGGAAAAACTGTTTTTT.

V usage is TRBV6-2 or TRBV6-3 and J usage is TRBJ2-7, with 9 positions matching TRBD1. Germline CDR1 MNHEY, CDR2 SVGEGT. Losses at the gene ends were 5 bases for V and 3 bases for J; bases not matched to a gene: 8. The CDR3 is 15 amino acids. The CDR3: CASSPTGTGNYEQYF. The CDR3 nucleotides read TGTGCCAGCAGTCCAACCGGGACAGGGAACTACGAGCAGTACTTC.

This rearrangement joins TRBV27 to TRBJ2-7; 11 bases are a match to TRBD2. CDR3 length: 15 residues. In germline, CDR1 is MNHEY, CDR2 SMNVEV (reference sequence). After removal of 6 bases from V and 2 bases from J, the junction contained 6 bases not matched to a gene. The CDR3 DNA reads TGTGCCAGCAGAATGACTAGCGGGACCACCTACGAGCAGTACTTC. It encodes CASRMTSGTTYEQYF.

The rearrangement links TRBV6-5 to TRBJ2-7; 10 bases map to TRBD1. The CDR3 sequence is 15 residues long. V dropped 6 bases and J dropped 2; count of bases not matched to a gene: 7. CDR1 and CDR2 (germline): MNHEY, SVGAGI. The CDR3 sequence: CASRGMGQGTYEQYF. The CDR3 nucleotides read TGTGCCAGCAGAGGGATGGGACAGGGGACCTACGAGCAGTACTTC.